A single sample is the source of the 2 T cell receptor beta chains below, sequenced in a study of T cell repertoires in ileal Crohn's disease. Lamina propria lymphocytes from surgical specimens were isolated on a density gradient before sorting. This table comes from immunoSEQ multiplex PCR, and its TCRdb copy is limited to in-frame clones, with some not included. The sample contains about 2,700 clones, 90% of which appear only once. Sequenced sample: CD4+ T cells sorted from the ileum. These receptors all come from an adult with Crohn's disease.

CDR3 coding DNA: TGCGCCAGCAGCGTTACTCTAGCGGGGCCTCCCGGGGAGCTGTTTTTT. It codes for CASSVTLAGPPGELFF. The genes are TRBV5-1 and TRBJ2-2, with 9 bases matching TRBD2. The CDR3 is 16 amino acids. Germline V gene data show CDR1 as SGHRS and CDR2 as YFSETQ. V lost 4 bases and J lost 6; bases outside the gene matches: 10. The variable domain in full, completed from reference TRBV5-1 and TRBJ2-2, reads KAGVTQTPRYLIKTRGQQVTLSCSPISGHRSVSWYQQTPGQGLQFLFEYFSETQRNKGNFPGRFSGRQFSNSRSEMNVSTLELGDSALYLCASSVTLAGPPGELFFGEGSRLTVL.

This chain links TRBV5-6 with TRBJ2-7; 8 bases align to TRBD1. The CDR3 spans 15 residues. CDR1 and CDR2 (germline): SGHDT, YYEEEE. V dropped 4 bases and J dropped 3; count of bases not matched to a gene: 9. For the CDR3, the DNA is TGTGCCAGCAGCCGAGCGCTGGGGACAGGCTACGAGCAGTACTTC. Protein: CASSRALGTGYEQYF.